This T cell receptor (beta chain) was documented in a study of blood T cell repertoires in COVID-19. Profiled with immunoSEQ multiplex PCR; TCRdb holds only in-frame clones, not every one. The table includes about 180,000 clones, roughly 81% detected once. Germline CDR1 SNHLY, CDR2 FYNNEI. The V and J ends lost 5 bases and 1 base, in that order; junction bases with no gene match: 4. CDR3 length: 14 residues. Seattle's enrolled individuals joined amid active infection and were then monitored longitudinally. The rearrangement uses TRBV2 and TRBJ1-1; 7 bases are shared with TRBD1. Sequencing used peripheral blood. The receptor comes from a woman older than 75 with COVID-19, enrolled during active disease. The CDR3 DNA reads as TGTGCCAGCAGTCCCCGACAGGGGAACACTGAAGCTTTCTTT. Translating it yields CASSPRQGNTEAFF.